The 10 T cell receptor beta chains given below trace back to one sample, sequenced in a study of T cell repertoires in cytomegalovirus infection. Which antigens these TCRs recognize remains unknown. TCRdb recomputed calls from the reads with MiXCR, one row per CDR3 protein. This table has a few hundred thousand distinct CDR3 sequences, about 40% appearing once. The sequences come from cultured PBMCs, collected from culture after CMV antigen stimulation. The receptor set was obtained from a human donor in good health (CMV status not recorded). Some clones in this sample may be carry-over from other donors' samples.

A few counts support this clonotype. The chain couples TRBV7-9 to TRBJ1-1, with D tentatively TRBD1 (5 bases). The CDR3 runs 14 residues. Germline CDR1 is SEHNR and CDR2 is FQNEAQ (reference sequence). V was pared by 8 bases and J by 1 base, with 14 bases between. CDR3: CASQRGVRNTEAFF. CDR3 coding DNA: TGTGCCAGCCAGAGAGGGGTGAGGAACACTGAAGCTTTCTTT.

This sequence joins TRBV5-6 and TRBJ2-7, with 7 bases aligning to TRBD2. Germline V gives CDR1 SGHDT, CDR2 YYEEEE. The CDR3 loop spans 15 amino acids. Trimming at V came to 2 bases and at J to 0 bases, leaving 5 bases not matched to a gene. For the CDR3, the DNA is TGTGCCAGCAGCTTCGGCGGGAGCCGCTCCTACGAGCAGTACTTC. The encoded protein is CASSFGGSRSYEQYF.

The chain combines TRBV4-2 with TRBJ1-6; the D gene is possibly TRBD1 (5 bases). Trimming took 0 bases from V and 9 from J, leaving 21 bases between them. CDR3 size: 18 residues. Looked up from germline, CDR1 is LGHNA and CDR2 is YNFKEQ. CDR3 amino acids: CASSQDQLAGSNSSPLHF. CDR3 nucleotide sequence: TGTGCCAGCAGCCAAGATCAACTGGCAGGGTCGAACTCTTCACCCCTCCACTTT.

The chain uses TRBV10-3 and TRBJ1-5, with D possibly being TRBD1 (5 bases). The germline gives CDR1 ENHRY, CDR2 SYGVKD. V was shortened by 6 bases and J by 7 bases, with 13 bases between the two germline ends. The CDR3 contains 13 residues. CDR3 nucleotide sequence: TGTGCCATCAGCTTAGGGGTGGGGCAGCCCCAGCATTTT. Translated: CAISLGVGQPQHF.

V and J are TRBV5-1 and TRBJ2-5, with 9 bases aligning to TRBD2. Germline V gene lookup returns CDR1 SGHRS and CDR2 YFSETQ. The CDR3 extends over 15 amino acids. Trimming at V came to 4 bases and at J to 1 base, leaving 5 bases not matched to a gene. The CDR3 region is CASSPTSGPQETQYF. The CDR3 coding sequence is TGCGCCAGCAGCCCGACTAGCGGCCCCCAAGAGACCCAGTACTTC.

The chain combines TRBV7-2 with TRBJ1-2; D possibly corresponds to TRBD1 (6 bases). Trimming removed 5 bases at V and 5 bases at J, with 12 bases between. This CDR3 is 13 amino acids long. The V gene's germline CDR1 is SGHTA and CDR2 FQGNSA. CDR3 residues: CASSTDRLYGYTF. In nucleotides, the CDR3 is TGTGCCAGCAGCACCGACAGGCTGTATGGCTACACCTTC.

This clonotype turned up a few times. The chain employs TRBV5-6 and TRBJ1-4; D remains ambiguous. The CDR3 spans 14 residues. CDR1 and CDR2 (germline): SGHDT, YYEEEE. The V gene lost 0 bases and the J gene lost 8 bases, with 11 bases spanning the gap. DNA of the CDR3: TGTGCCAGCAGCTTGGAAGGCTACGGGGAAAAACTGTTTTTT. Translation: CASSLEGYGEKLFF.

The CDR3 sequence is CASSLAGQFDSPLHF. The DNA of the CDR3 is TGCGCCAGCAGCTTGGCCGGGCAGTTCGATTCACCCCTCCACTTT. The chain uses TRBV5-1 and TRBJ1-6; D is uncertain. The CDR3 is 15 amino acids. Germline V lookup: CDR1 SGHRS, CDR2 YFSETQ. Trimming took 0 bases from V and 8 from J, leaving 12 bases between them.

This clonotype was counted between two and nine times. The chain carries TRBV4-3 and TRBJ2-7; TRBD2 matches at 8 bases. J lost 4 bases, V lost 0 bases, and 8 bases had no gene match. This CDR3 is built from 16 residues. CDR1 is LGHNA, CDR2 YSLEER, per germline. As DNA, the CDR3 is TGCGCCAGCAGCCAAGAGCTGGCGGGAGGTCGGTACGAGCAGTACTTC. Protein: CASSQELAGGRYEQYF.

The chain has TRBV6-2 or TRBV6-3 and TRBJ2-7; 11 bases match TRBD2. The CDR3 extends over 14 amino acids. The trim removed 6 bases at V and 2 bases at J, leaving 3 bases unmatched. Per the germline V gene, CDR1 is MNHEY and CDR2 is SVGEGT. This CDR3 is CASRVTSGAYEQYF. The CDR3 coding sequence is TGTGCCAGCAGAGTGACTAGCGGGGCCTACGAGCAGTACTTC.